What follows are 6 T cell receptor beta chains derived from one specimen sequenced in a study of T-cell reconstitution after alpha-beta-depleted transplantation in children. It was with unique molecular identifiers that the TCRbeta library was prepared. One entry per CDR3 protein results from TCRdb running MiXCR on the PCR reads. The repertoire consists of some 390,000 distinct CDR3 sequences, with roughly 20% occurring once and the leading ten covering 3.8%. The specimen was PBMCs from the stem cell graft donor, collected from the stem cell graft. The source is a human donor who donated a stem cell graft to a child with acute myeloid leukemia.

This chain uses TRBV6-5 with TRBJ1-1; 11 nucleotides match TRBD1. From germline, CDR1 is MNHEY and CDR2 SVGAGI. After removal of 1 base from V and 5 bases from J, the junction contained 6 bases not matched to a gene. There are 16 residues in the CDR3. The CDR3 loop reads CASSYFGQGARTEAFF. Written as DNA, the CDR3 is TGTGCCAGCAGTTACTTTGGACAGGGGGCTCGTACTGAAGCTTTCTTT.

This clonotype showed up many times. The chain uses TRBV29-1 and TRBJ2-7; D remains ambiguous. CDR1 is SQVTM and CDR2 is ANQGSEA in the germline V gene. The V end was cut by 4 bases, the J end by 3 bases, with 19 bases between. The CDR3 totals 15 residues. Here the CDR3 DNA reads TGCAGCGTTGCGGCAAAGGACGGATCTGGCTACGAGCAGTACTTC. Its translation: CSVAAKDGSGYEQYF.

The chain links TRBV7-9 to TRBJ2-7; D unresolved. The ends were cut back, 4 bases at V and 0 bases at J, with 13 bases in the middle. The CDR3 covers 15 residues. Germline V gene sequence: CDR1 SEHNR, CDR2 FQNEAQ (reference sequence). CDR3 loop: CASSSDGSSSYEQYF. CDR3 DNA: TGTGCCAGCAGCTCCGACGGATCGAGCTCCTACGAGCAGTACTTC.

This clonotype has only a few counts. The chain combines TRBV5-1 with TRBJ2-1, with 11 bases identical to TRBD2. Trimming cost V 2 bases and J 0 bases; bases outside gene matches: 7. Germline V gives CDR1 SGHRS, CDR2 YFSETQ. The CDR3 has 18 amino acids. CDR3 coding DNA: TGCGCCAGCAGCTTCACTAGCGGGAGCGTTAGCTCCTACAATGAGCAGTTCTTC. Translating it yields CASSFTSGSVSSYNEQFF.

In this sample, this clonotype turned up a few times. The J gene is TRBJ2-7, the V gene TRBV7-3; 8 positions agree with TRBD1. The V gene's germline CDR1 is SGHTA and CDR2 FQGTGA. V lost 3 bases to trimming and J lost 0 bases; unmatched junction nucleotides: 7. The CDR3 runs 16 residues. In DNA form, the CDR3 reads TGTGCCAGCAGCTTGATGGACAGGGCGCCCTCCTACGAGCAGTACTTC. This encodes CASSLMDRAPSYEQYF.

Only a few counts were recorded for this clonotype. The rearrangement joins TRBV12-3 or TRBV12-4 to TRBJ2-1; 12 bases agree with TRBD2. The V gene end was trimmed by 5 bases and the J gene end by 8 bases; junction bases not matched to a gene: 10. The CDR3 runs 16 residues. The CDR3 sequence: CASSGRLAGVLYEQFF. DNA of the CDR3: TGTGCCAGCAGTGGGCGACTAGCGGGAGTCTTGTATGAGCAGTTCTTC.